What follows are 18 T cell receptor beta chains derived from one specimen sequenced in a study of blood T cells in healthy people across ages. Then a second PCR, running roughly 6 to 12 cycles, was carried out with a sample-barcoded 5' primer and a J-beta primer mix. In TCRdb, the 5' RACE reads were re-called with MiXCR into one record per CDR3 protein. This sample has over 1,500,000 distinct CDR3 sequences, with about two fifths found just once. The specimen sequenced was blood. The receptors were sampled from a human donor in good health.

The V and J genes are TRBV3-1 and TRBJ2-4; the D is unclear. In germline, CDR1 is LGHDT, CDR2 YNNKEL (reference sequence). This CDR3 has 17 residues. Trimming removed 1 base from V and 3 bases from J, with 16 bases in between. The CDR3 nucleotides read TGTGCCAGCAGCCAAGCGTCGGTGGGCGCCGGCAAAAACATTCAGTACTTC. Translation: CASSQASVGAGKNIQYF.

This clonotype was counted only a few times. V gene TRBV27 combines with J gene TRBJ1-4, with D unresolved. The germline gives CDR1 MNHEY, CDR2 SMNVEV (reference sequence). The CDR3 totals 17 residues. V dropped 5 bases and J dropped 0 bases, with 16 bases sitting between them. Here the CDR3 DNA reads TGTGCCAGCAGTCCAAGGCCAGGCATTGCAACTAATGAAAAACTGTTTTTT. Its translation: CASSPRPGIATNEKLFF.

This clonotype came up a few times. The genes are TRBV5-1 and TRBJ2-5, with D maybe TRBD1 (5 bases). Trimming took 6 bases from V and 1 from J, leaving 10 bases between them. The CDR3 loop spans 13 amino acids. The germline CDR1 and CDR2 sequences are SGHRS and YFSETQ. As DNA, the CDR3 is TGCGCCAGCACCTCGACAGTCCAAGAGACCCAGTACTTC. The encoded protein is CASTSTVQETQYF.

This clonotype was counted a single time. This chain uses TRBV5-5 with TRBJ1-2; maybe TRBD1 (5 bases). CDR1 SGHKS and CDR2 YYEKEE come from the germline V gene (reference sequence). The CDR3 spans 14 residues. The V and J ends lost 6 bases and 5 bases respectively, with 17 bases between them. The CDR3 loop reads CASNTGHSSYGYTF. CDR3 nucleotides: TGTGCCAGCAACACCGGACATTCGTCTTATGGCTACACCTTC.

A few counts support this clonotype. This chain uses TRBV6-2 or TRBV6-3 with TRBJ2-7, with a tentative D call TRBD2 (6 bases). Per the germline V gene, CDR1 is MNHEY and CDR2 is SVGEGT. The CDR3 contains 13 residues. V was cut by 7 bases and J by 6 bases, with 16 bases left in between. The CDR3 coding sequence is TGTGCCAGCAAAAGAACCGGGACTGCCGAGCAGTACTTC. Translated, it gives CASKRTGTAEQYF.

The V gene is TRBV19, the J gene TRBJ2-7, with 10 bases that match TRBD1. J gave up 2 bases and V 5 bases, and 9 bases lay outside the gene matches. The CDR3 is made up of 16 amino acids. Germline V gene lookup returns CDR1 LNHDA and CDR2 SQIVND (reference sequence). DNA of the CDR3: TGTGCCAGTAGTCTCCGGACAGGGGGAATTCCCTACGAGCAGTACTTC. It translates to CASSLRTGGIPYEQYF.

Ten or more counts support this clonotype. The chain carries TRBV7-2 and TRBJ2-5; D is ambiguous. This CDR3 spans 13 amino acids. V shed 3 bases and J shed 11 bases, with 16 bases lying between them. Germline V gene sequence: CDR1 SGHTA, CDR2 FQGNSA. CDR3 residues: CASSLITLEEQYF. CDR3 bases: TGTGCCAGCAGCTTGATCACCCTGGAAGAGCAGTACTTC.

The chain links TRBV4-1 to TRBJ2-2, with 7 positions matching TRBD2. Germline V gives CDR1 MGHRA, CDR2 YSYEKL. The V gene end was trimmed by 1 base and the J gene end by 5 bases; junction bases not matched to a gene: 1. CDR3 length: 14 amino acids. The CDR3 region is CASSQGRGTGELFF. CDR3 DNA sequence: TGCGCCAGCAGCCAAGGGCGGGGGACCGGGGAGCTGTTTTTT.

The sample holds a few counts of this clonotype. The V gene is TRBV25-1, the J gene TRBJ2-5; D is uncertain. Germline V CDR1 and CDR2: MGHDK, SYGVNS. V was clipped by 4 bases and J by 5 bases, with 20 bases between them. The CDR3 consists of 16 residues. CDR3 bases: TGTGCCAGCAGTGGGACGGGCGTGGCGTTTGAGGAGACCCAGTACTTC. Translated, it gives CASSGTGVAFEETQYF.

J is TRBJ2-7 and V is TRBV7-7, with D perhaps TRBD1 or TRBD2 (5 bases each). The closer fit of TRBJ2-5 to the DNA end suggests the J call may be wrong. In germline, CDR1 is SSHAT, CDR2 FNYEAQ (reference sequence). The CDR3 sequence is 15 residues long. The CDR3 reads CASSLVPGWGETQYF. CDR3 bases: TGTGCCAGCAGCTTAGTTCCGGGTTGGGGGGAGACCCAGTACTTC.

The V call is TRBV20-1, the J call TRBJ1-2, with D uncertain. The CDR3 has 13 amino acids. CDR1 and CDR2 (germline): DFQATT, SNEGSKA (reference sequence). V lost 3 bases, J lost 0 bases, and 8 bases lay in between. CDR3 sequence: CSARASPNYGYTF. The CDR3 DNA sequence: TGCAGTGCTAGGGCCAGCCCTAACTATGGCTACACCTTC.

CDR3 nucleotide sequence: TGCGCCAGCACCGTCGGACAGGGTGACGGCGAGCAGTACTTC. Protein product: CASTVGQGDGEQYF. This sequence joins TRBV5-1 and TRBJ2-7, with 8 bases identical to TRBD1. After removal of 6 bases from V and 6 bases from J, the junction contained 11 bases not matched to a gene. The CDR3 is 14 amino acids. Germline V CDR1 and CDR2: SGHRS, YFSETQ.

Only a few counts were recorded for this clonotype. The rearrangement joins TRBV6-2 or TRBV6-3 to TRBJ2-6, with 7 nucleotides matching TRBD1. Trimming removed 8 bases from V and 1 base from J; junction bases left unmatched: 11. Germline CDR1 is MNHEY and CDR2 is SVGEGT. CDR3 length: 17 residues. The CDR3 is CASAEDRELSGANVLTF. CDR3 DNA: TGTGCCAGCGCTGAAGACAGGGAGTTATCTGGGGCCAACGTCCTGACTTTC.

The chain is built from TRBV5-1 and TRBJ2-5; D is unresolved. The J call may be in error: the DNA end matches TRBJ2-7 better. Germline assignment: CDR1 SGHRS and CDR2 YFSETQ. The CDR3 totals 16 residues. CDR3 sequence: CASSLVTRRTAYEQYF. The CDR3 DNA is TGCGCCAGCAGCTTGGTCACAAGGCGAACAGCCTACGAGCAGTACTTC.

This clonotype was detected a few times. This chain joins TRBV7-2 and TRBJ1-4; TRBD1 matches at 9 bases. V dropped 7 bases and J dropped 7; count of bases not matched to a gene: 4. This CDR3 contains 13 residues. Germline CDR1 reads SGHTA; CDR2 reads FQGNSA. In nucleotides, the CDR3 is TGTGCCAGCACCACGGGACAGGGTGAAAAACTGTTTTTT. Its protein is CASTTGQGEKLFF.

The CDR3 region has the DNA TGTGCCAGCAACTTCGGCCTGGCTAGGGGGTACAATGAGCAGTTCTTC. Its translation is CASNFGLARGYNEQFF. This rearrangement joins TRBV12-3 or TRBV12-4 to TRBJ2-1, with a weak D call TRBD1 (6 bases). The V end was cut by 7 bases, the J end by 4 bases, with 20 bases between. The CDR3 loop spans 16 amino acids.

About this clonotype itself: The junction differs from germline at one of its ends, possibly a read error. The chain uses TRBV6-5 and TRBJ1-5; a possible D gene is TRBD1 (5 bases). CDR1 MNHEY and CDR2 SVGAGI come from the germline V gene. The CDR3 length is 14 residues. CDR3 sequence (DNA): TGTGCCAGCAGCAGGGACCCGGGCAATCAGCCTCAGCATTTT. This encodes CASSRDPGNQPQHF.

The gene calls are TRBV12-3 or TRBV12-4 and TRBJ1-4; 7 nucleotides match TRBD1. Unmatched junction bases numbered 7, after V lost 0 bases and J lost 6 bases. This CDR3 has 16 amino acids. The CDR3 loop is CASSLAKRGRYEKLFF. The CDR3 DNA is TGTGCCAGCAGTTTAGCTAAGAGGGGGCGTTATGAAAAACTGTTTTTT.